This T cell receptor (beta chain) appears in the sequencing data of a study of cytomegalovirus exposure and HLA in healthy donors. For this clone: Its antigen is still unknown.

This CDR3 is 14 amino acids long. Per germline, CDR1 SNHLY and CDR2 FYNNEI. Trimming removed 7 bases from V and 6 bases from J; junction bases left unmatched: 9. Study-level results: Among TCR beta chains, those listed as cytomegalovirus-associated numbered under 200. According to an earlier analysis, most TCR beta V segments yielded productive rearrangements about 90% or about 30% of the time.

The PCR used 60 Vbeta and 13 Jbeta primers. Authors' analysis steps: An analysis that came later counted roughly 87 million unique TCR beta chains, 9 million to 12 million shared. The table came from immunoSEQ multiplex PCR; TCRdb's copy has only in-frame clones and leaves some out. The V and J calls and clone size were taken over from that table, and D and trimming were inferred from the DNA. The data hold 120,000 to 150,000 clones, with roughly 80% observed a single time. The sequenced sample consisted of PBMCs. The chain joins TRBV2 to TRBJ2-1, with 7 positions matching TRBD1. The sequence derives from a woman aged 35 to 49 in good health and CMV-seropositive. CDR3 sequence: CASNLPGQANEQFF. CDR3 sequence (DNA): TGTGCCAGCAACCTTCCTGGACAGGCCAATGAGCAGTTCTTC.